The clone carrying this TCR beta chain was seen just once. Its antigen is not identified. The method was immunoSEQ multiplex PCR; TCRdb's version includes in-frame clones alone and lacks a portion of them. The sample lists under 130,000 clones; 90% to 95% were seen once. CDR1 and CDR2 from the germline V gene are SGDLS and YYNGEE. The CDR3 sequence is 13 residues long. Trimming removed 0 bases from V and 1 base from J, with 4 bases in between. The data are from a study of T cell responses to AZD1222 COVID-19 vaccine. Study at large: Second doses were pooled across both intervals (about 4 or about 12 weeks).

Study conclusions and caveats: Spike was spanned by vaccine-associated CD4 TCRs, with dominance at 160-218 and 743-854. Donor demographics were predominantly white British with a female majority; clonal diversity may be underestimated.

This material consisted of peripheral blood, taken on day 0 of AZD1222 vaccination. The chain carries TRBV9 and TRBJ1-1; D not resolved. The source of this sequence is an adult in good health. CDR3 nucleotides: TGTGCCAGCAGCGTAGAGCCGAACACTGAAGCTTTCTTT. It translates to CASSVEPNTEAFF. The full variable domain, completed using reference TRBV9 and TRBJ1-1, is DSGVTQTPKHLITATGQRVTLRCSPRSGDLSVYWYQQSLDQGLQFLIQYYNGEERAKGNILERFSAQQFPDLHSELNLSSLELGDSALYFCASSVEPNTEAFFGQGTRLTVV.